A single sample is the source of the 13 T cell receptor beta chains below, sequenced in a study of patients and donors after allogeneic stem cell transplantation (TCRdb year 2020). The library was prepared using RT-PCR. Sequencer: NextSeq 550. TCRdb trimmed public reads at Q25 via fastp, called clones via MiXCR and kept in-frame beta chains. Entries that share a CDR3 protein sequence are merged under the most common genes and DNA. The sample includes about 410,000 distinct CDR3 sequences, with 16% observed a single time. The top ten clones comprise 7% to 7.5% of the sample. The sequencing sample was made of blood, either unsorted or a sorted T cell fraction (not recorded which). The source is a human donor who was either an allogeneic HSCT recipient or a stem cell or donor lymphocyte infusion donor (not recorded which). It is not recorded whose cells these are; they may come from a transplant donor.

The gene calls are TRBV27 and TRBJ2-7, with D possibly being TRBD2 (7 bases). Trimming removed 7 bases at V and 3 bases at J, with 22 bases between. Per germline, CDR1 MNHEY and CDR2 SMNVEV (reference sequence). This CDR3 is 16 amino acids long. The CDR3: CASTPRGRASRYEQYF. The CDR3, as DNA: TGTGCCAGCACCCCAAGGGGGAGGGCGAGCCGCTACGAGCAGTACTTC.

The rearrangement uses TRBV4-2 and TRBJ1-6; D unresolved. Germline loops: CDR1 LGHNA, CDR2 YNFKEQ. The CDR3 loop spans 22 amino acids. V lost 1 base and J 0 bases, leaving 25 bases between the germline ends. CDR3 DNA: TGTGCCAGCAGCCAAGTCACGTGGAGGACCACCGTTCTTAGCTCCTATAATTCACCCCTCCACTTT. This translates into CASSQVTWRTTVLSSYNSPLHF.

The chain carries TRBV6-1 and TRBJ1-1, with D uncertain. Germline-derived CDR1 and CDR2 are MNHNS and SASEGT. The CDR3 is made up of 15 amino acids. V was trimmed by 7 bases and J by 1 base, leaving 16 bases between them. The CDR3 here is CASTSISGKNTEAFF. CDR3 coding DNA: TGTGCCAGCACATCAATCTCCGGTAAGAACACTGAAGCTTTCTTT.

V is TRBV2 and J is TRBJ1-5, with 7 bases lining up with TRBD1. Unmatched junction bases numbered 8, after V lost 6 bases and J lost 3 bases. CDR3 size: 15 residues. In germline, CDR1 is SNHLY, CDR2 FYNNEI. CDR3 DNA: TGTGCCAGCAGGGTGGGACAGACCCTCAATCAGCCCCAGCATTTT. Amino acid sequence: CASRVGQTLNQPQHF. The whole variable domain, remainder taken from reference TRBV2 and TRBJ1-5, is EPEVTQTPSHQVTQMGQEVILRCVPISNHLYFYWYRQILGQKVEFLVSFYNNEISEKSEIFDDQFSVERPDGSNFTLKIRSTKLEDSAMYFCASRVGQTLNQPQHFGDGTRLSIL.

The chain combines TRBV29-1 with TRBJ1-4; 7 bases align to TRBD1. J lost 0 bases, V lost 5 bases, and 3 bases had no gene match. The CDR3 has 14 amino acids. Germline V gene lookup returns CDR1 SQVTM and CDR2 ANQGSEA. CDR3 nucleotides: TGCAGCGTTCAGGGGGGCCCAACTAATGAAAAACTGTTTTTT. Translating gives CSVQGGPTNEKLFF.

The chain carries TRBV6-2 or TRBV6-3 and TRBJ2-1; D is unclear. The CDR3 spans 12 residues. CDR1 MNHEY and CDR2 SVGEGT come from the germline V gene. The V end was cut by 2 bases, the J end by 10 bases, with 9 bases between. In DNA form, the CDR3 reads TGTGCCAGCAGTTACCCACCTGGGGAGCAGTTCTTC. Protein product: CASSYPPGEQFF.

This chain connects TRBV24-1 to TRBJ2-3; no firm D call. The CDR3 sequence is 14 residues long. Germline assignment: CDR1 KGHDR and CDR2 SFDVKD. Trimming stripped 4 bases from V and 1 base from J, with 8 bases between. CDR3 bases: TGTGCCACCAGTGACCCGCAACGCACAGATACGCAGTATTTT. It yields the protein CATSDPQRTDTQYF.

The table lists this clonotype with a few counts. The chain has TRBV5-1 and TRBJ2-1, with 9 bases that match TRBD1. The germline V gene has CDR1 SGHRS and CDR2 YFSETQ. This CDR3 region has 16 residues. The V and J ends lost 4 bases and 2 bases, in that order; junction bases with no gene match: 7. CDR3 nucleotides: TGCGCCAGCAGCGGCCCCACAGGGGGCACCTACAATGAGCAGTTCTTC. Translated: CASSGPTGGTYNEQFF.

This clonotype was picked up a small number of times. The CDR3 loop reads CASSQRQGVNTEAFF. The CDR3 nucleotides are TGCGCCAGCAGCCAAAGACAGGGGGTGAACACTGAAGCTTTCTTT. The V gene is TRBV4-1, the J gene TRBJ1-1, with TRBD1 matching over 9 bases. CDR1 is MGHRA, CDR2 YSYEKL, per germline. The CDR3 has 15 amino acids. V gave up 2 bases and J gave up 0 bases; unmatched junction bases: 1.

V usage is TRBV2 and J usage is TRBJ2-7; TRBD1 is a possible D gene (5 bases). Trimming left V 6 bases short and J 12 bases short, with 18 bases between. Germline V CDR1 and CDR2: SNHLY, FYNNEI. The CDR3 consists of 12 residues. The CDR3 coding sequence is TGTGCCAGCAGGCACGACAGTTATGGAATGTACTTC. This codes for CASRHDSYGMYF.

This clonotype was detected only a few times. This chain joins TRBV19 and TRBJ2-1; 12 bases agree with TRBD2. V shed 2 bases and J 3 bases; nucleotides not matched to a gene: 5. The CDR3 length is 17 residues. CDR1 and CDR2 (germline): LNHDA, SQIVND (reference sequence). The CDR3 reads CASSISRLAGVYNEQFF. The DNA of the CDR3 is TGTGCCAGTAGTATATCTCGACTAGCGGGAGTCTACAATGAGCAGTTCTTC.

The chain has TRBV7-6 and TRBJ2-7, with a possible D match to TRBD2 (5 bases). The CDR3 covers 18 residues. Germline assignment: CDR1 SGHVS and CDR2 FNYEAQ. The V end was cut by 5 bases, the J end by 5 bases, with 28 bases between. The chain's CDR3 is CASSRTWSKPGMRDEQYF. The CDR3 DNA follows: TGTGCCAGCAGCCGGACTTGGAGCAAACCTGGTATGAGGGACGAGCAGTACTTC.

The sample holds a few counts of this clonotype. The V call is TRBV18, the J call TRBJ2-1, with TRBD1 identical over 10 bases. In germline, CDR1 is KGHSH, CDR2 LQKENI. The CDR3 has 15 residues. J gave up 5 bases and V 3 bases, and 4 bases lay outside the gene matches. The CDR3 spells CASSPDRGLHNEQFF. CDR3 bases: TGTGCCAGCTCACCCGACAGGGGGCTTCACAATGAGCAGTTCTTC.